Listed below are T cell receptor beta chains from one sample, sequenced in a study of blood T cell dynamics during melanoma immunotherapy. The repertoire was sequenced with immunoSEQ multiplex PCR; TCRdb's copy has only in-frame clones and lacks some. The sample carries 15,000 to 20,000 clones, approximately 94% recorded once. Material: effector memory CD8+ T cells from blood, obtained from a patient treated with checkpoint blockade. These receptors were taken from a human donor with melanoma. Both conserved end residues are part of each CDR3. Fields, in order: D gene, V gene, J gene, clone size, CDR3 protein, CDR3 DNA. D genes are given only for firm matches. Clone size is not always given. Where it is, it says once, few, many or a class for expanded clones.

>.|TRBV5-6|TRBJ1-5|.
CASSLWGYSNQPQHF
TGTGCCAGCAGCTTGTGGGGGTATAGCAATCAGCCCCAGCATTTT
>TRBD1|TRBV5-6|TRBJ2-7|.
CASAEDRGHEQYF
TGTGCCAGCGCAGAGGACAGGGGGCACGAGCAGTACTTC
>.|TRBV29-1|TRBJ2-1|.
CSVLGATYNEQFF
TGCAGCGTCCTTGGGGCTACCTACAATGAGCAGTTCTTC
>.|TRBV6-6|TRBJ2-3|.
CASSKGRAPSTDTQYF
TGTGCCAGCAGTAAAGGTCGTGCCCCTAGCACAGATACGCAGTATTTT
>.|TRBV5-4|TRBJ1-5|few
CASSLYGSSQPQHF
TGTGCCAGCAGCTTGTACGGAAGTAGTCAGCCCCAGCATTTT
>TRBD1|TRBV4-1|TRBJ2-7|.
CASSSFASGTDVYEQYF
TGCGCCAGCAGCTCCTTCGCTTCCGGGACAGATGTTTACGAGCAGTACTTC
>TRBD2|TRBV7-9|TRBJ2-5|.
CASSQQREERETQYF
TGTGCCAGCAGTCAACAGCGGGAGGAGAGAGAGACCCAGTACTTC
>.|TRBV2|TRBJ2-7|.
CASTYGPSYEQYF
TGTGCCAGCACGTACGGACCCTCCTACGAGCAGTACTTC
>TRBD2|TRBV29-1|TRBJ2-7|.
CSVEGTSGSVSYEQYF
TGCAGCGTTGAGGGGACTAGCGGGAGTGTCTCCTACGAGCAGTACTTC
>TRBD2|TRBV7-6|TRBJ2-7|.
CASSQAGGARYEQYF
TGTGCCAGCAGCCAAGCGGGAGGAGCGCGTTACGAGCAGTACTTC
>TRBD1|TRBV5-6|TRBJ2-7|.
CASSSRDRGSYEQYF
TGTGCCAGCAGCTCCCGGGACAGGGGCTCCTACGAGCAGTACTTC
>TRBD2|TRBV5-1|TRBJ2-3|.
CASSFWREGREDTQYF
TGCGCCAGCAGCTTCTGGCGGGAGGGCCGGGAAGATACGCAGTATTTT
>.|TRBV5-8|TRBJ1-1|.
CASRPDSPEAFF
TGTGCCAGCAGACCAGACTCACCTGAAGCTTTCTTT
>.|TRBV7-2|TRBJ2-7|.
CASSLKRYEQYF
TGTGCCAGCAGCTTGAAGAGGTACGAGCAGTACTTC
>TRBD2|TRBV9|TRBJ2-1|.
CASSTSGRSYNEQFF
TGTGCCAGCAGCACTAGCGGACGCTCCTACAATGAGCAGTTCTTC
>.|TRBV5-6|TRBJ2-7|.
CASSLERDYEQYF
TGTGCCAGCAGCTTGGAACGGGACTACGAGCAGTACTTC
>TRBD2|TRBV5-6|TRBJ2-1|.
CASSVGRGRAPYNEQFF
TGTGCCAGCAGCGTGGGACGCGGGAGGGCCCCCTACAATGAGCAGTTCTTC
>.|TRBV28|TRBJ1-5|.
CASSPHQGSNQPQHF
TGTGCCAGCAGTCCTCACCAGGGTAGCAATCAGCCCCAGCATTTT
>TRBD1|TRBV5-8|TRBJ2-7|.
CASSLARGFYEQYF
TGTGCCAGCAGCTTGGCCAGGGGGTTCTACGAGCAGTACTTC
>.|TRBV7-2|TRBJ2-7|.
CASGFVGVLYEQYF
TGTGCCAGTGGATTCGTGGGAGTTTTGTACGAGCAGTACTTC
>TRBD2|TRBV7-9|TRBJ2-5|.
CASSYKRGEKVAAKETQYF
TGTGCCAGCAGCTACAAGCGGGGGGAGAAGGTAGCGGCGAAAGAGACCCAGTACTTC
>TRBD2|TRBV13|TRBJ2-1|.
CASSLASGYNEQFF
TGTGCCAGCAGCTTGGCTAGCGGCTACAATGAGCAGTTCTTC
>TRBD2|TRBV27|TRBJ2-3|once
CASSPTSGDTDTQYF
TGTGCCAGCAGTCCGACTAGCGGGGACACAGATACGCAGTATTTT
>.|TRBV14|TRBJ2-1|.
CASSHQTGNEQFF
TGTGCCAGCAGCCACCAGACAGGAAATGAGCAGTTCTTC
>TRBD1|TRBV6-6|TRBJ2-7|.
CASSYRDRLYEQYF
TGTGCCAGCAGCTACCGGGACAGATTATACGAGCAGTACTTC
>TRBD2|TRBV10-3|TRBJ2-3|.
CAISESEGGPPDTQYF
TGTGCCATCAGTGAGTCTGAGGGAGGGCCTCCCGATACGCAGTATTTT
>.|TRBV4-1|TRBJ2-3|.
CASSPRETSTDTQYF
TGCGCCAGCAGCCCGAGAGAAACTAGCACAGATACGCAGTATTTT
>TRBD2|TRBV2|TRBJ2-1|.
CARTTSGRAVDEQFF
TGTGCCAGGACAACTAGCGGGAGGGCCGTAGATGAGCAGTTCTTC
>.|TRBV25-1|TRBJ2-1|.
CASSPPSAYEQFF
TGTGCCAGCAGCCCACCATCCGCTTATGAGCAGTTCTTC
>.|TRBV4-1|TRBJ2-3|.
CASSRVLGTDTQYF
TGCGCCAGCAGCAGGGTACTAGGAACAGATACGCAGTATTTT
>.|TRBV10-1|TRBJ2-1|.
CASSFSAEQFF
TGCGCCAGCAGTTTTTCGGCTGAGCAGTTCTTC
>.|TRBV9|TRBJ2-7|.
CASSSTPYEQYF
TGTGCCAGCAGCTCTACGCCCTACGAGCAGTACTTC
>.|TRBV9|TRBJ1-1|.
CASSAAWGLNTEAFF
TGTGCCAGCAGCGCCGCTTGGGGACTGAACACTGAAGCTTTCTTT
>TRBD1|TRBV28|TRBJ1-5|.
CASTRGWNQPQHF
TGTGCCAGCACCAGGGGGTGGAATCAGCCCCAGCATTTT
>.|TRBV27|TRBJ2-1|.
CATRTANEQFF
TGTGCCACCCGGACGGCAAATGAGCAGTTCTTC
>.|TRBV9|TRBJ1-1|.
CASSVGDRPTAAFF
TGTGCCAGCAGCGTAGGGGATAGGCCGACGGCAGCTTTCTTT
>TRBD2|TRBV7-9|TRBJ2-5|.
CASRSGLVPETQYF
TGTGCCAGCAGAAGCGGACTAGTCCCAGAGACCCAGTACTTC
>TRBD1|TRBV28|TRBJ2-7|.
CASKPGTGGSLPQYF
TGTGCCAGCAAGCCCGGGACAGGGGGCTCCCTACCGCAGTACTTC
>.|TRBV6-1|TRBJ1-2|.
CASSEPGRNYGYTF
TGTGCCAGCAGTGAACCAGGGAGGAACTATGGCTACACCTTC
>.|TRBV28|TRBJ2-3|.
CASSLNPWAGDGTDTQYF
TGTGCCAGCAGTTTAAACCCCTGGGCGGGCGATGGCACAGATACGCAGTATTTT
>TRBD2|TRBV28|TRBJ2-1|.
CAGRLAGGDNEQFF
TGTGCCGGAAGACTAGCGGGAGGGGACAATGAGCAGTTCTTC
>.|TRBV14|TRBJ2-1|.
CASSPQGGGTYNEQFF
TGTGCCAGCAGCCCCCAGGGGGGGGGAACCTACAATGAGCAGTTCTTC
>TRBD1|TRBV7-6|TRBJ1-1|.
CASSTNRGNTEAFF
TGTGCCAGCAGTACGAACAGGGGGAACACTGAAGCTTTCTTT
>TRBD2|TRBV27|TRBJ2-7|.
CASGTGTIPTEQYF
TGTGCCAGCGGAACCGGGACTATTCCTACCGAGCAGTACTTC
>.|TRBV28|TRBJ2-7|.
CASSLAIQAGDSAYEQYF
TGTGCCAGCAGTTTGGCGATCCAGGCGGGGGACAGCGCCTACGAGCAGTACTTC
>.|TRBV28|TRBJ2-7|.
CASSLFGKGAREQYF
TGTGCCAGCAGTCTTTTCGGGAAAGGGGCTCGGGAGCAGTACTTC
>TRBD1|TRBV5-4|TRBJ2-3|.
CASSSGTGTDTQYF
TGTGCCAGCAGCTCCGGGACAGGCACAGATACGCAGTATTTT
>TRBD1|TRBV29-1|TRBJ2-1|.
CSVGPWDRVRNEQFF
TGCAGCGTTGGCCCTTGGGACAGGGTGAGGAATGAGCAGTTCTTC
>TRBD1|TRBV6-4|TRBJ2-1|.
CASGPGTGGYNEQFF
TGTGCCAGCGGACCCGGGACAGGAGGTTACAATGAGCAGTTCTTC
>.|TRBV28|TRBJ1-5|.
CASSRGRLSNQPQHF
TGTGCCAGCAGCAGAGGACGGCTTAGCAATCAGCCCCAGCATTTT